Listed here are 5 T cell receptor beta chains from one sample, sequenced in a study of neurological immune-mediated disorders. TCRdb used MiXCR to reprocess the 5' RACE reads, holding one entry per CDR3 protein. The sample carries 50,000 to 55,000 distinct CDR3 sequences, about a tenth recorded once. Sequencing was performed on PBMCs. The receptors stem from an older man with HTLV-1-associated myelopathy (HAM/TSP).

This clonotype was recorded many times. The DNA of the CDR3 is TGCGCCAGCAGTGAGCAAGAGGGACTTAGCAATGAGCAGTTCTTC. Translation gives CASSEQEGLSNEQFF. The chain joins TRBV10-2 to TRBJ2-1; D possibly corresponds to TRBD2 (6 bases). Germline V lookup: CDR1 WSHSY, CDR2 SAAADI. V was shortened by 2 bases and J by 6 bases, with 14 bases between the two germline ends. The CDR3 runs to 15 residues.

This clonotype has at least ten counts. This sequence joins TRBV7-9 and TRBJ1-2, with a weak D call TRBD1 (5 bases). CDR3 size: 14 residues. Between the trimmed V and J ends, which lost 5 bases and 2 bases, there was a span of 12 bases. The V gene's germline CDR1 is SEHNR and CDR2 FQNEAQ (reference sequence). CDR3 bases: TGTGCCAGCAGCGACGTAGGGGAAAACTATGGCTACACCTTC. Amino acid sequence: CASSDVGENYGYTF.

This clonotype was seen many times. Here the CDR3 reads CASTSGSPTNTGELFF. CDR3 DNA: TGTGCCAGCACGTCAGGAAGCCCAACGAACACCGGGGAGCTGTTTTTT. The chain carries TRBV6-5 and TRBJ2-2; D gene unclear. CDR3 size: 16 residues. V was pared by 7 bases and J by 0 bases, with 15 bases between. CDR1 and CDR2 (germline): MNHEY, SVGAGI.

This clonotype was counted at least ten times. The CDR3: CASSAGPADTQYF. The CDR3 DNA sequence: TGTGCCAGCAGCGCGGGCCCTGCAGATACGCAGTATTTT. V is TRBV7-2 and J is TRBJ2-3; D perhaps matches TRBD2 (5 bases). Germline CDR1 is SGHTA and CDR2 is FQGNSA. V lost 5 bases and J 4 bases, leaving 10 bases between the germline ends. This CDR3 comprises 13 residues. Full variable domain (missing parts from reference TRBV7-2 and TRBJ2-3): GAGVSQSPSNKVTEKGKDVELRCDPISGHTALYWYRQSLGQGLEFLIYFQGNSAPDKSGLPSDRFSAERTGGSVSTLTIQRTQQEDSAVYLCASSAGPADTQYFGPGTRLTVL.

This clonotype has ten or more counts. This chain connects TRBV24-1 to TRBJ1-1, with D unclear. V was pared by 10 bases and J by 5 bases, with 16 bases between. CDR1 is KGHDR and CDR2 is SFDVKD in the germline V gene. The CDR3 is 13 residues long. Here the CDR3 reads CATTSGLGTEAFF. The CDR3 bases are TGTGCCACGACTAGTGGGCTTGGGACTGAAGCTTTCTTT.